This T cell receptor beta chain was sequenced for a study of cytomegalovirus exposure and HLA in healthy donors. V lost 3 bases and J lost 1, with 9 bases in between. Germline CDR1 reads SGHVS; CDR2 reads FQNEAQ. The CDR3 has 14 residues. The PCR ran on 60 Vbeta and 13 Jbeta primers. Per the study methods: Later analysis identified approximately 88 million unique TCR beta chains, approximately 11 million shared. Only in-frame clones appear in the TCRdb table, and some are missing; sequencing was by immunoSEQ multiplex PCR. V, J and clone size reflect that table, while D and trimming were determined from the DNA. The sample carries roughly 190,000 clones, around 81% recorded once.

The sequence derives from a man aged 18 to 29 in good health and CMV-seronegative. The chain recombines TRBV7-8 with TRBJ1-1; the D gene is possibly TRBD1 (5 bases). Sequenced material: PBMCs. The CDR3 sequence is CASSLGGGNTEAFF. In DNA form, the CDR3 reads TGTGCCAGCAGCTTGGGCGGGGGGAACACTGAAGCTTTCTTT.